These T cell receptor beta chains were read from a single sample in a study of blood T cell repertoires in COVID-19. TCRdb's table, derived via immunoSEQ multiplex PCR, lists solely in-frame clones and lacks some. The table lists 45,000 to 65,000 clones, roughly nine tenths of them singletons. Sequencing was carried out using peripheral blood. These receptor sequences come from a human donor with acute or convalescent COVID-19. The donor label of this sample is uncertain. Each CDR3 is given with its conserved first and last residue. D genes are given only for firm matches. Only some rows state a clone size, as once, few, many or a class for expanded clones.

V gene: TRBV6-5; clone size: NA; J gene: TRBJ1-2; D gene: NA; CDR3 DNA: TGTGCCAGCAGTTACGACGGGGGCTACACCTTC; CDR3 protein: CASSYDGGYTF
V gene: TRBV5-5; clone size: NA; J gene: TRBJ2-1; D gene: NA; CDR3 DNA: TGTGCCAGCAGCTTGGACGGGGACTCCTACAATGAGCAGTTCTTC; CDR3 protein: CASSLDGDSYNEQFF
V gene: TRBV7-6; clone size: NA; J gene: TRBJ2-3; D gene: NA; CDR3 DNA: TGTGCCAGCAGCTTAATGGCTAGCACAGATACGCAGTATTTT; CDR3 protein: CASSLMASTDTQYF
V gene: TRBV12-2; clone size: NA; J gene: TRBJ2-3; D gene: NA; CDR3 DNA: TGTGCAAGTCGCTTAGACTTCCGGACAGGGGAGGCAGATACGCAGTATTTT; CDR3 protein: CASRLDFRTGEADTQYF
V gene: TRBV19; clone size: NA; J gene: TRBJ2-3; D gene: NA; CDR3 DNA: TGTGCCAGTAGCCCCAGGGGGGTATTCACAGATACGCAGTATTTT; CDR3 protein: CASSPRGVFTDTQYF
V gene: TRBV6-2/TRBV6-3; clone size: NA; J gene: TRBJ2-5; D gene: NA; CDR3 DNA: TGTGCCAGCAGTTACTCGACCAGGGAGACCCAGTACTTC; CDR3 protein: CASSYSTRETQYF
V gene: TRBV7-9; clone size: NA; J gene: TRBJ2-1; D gene: TRBD2; CDR3 DNA: TGTGCCAGCAGCTATGGGGGGGATGAGCAGTTCTTC; CDR3 protein: CASSYGGDEQFF
V gene: TRBV12-3/TRBV12-4; clone size: few; J gene: TRBJ2-5; D gene: TRBD1; CDR3 DNA: TGTGCCAGCAGCCGGACAGGGGAGGCCACCCAGTACTTC; CDR3 protein: CASSRTGEATQYF
V gene: TRBV28; clone size: NA; J gene: TRBJ2-1; D gene: NA; CDR3 DNA: TGTGCCAGCAGTTCGTTTAGCGGAACCTCCTACAATGAGCAGTTCTTC; CDR3 protein: CASSSFSGTSYNEQFF
V gene: TRBV14; clone size: NA; J gene: TRBJ1-6; D gene: TRBD1; CDR3 DNA: TGTGCCAGCAGCCAGTCCGGGACAGCCTCCTATAATTCACCCCTCCACTTT; CDR3 protein: CASSQSGTASYNSPLHF
V gene: TRBV6-5; clone size: NA; J gene: TRBJ2-2; D gene: TRBD1; CDR3 DNA: TGTGCCAGCAGTTACTCTCCAGGGGGCTGGACCGGGGAGCTGTTTTTT; CDR3 protein: CASSYSPGGWTGELFF
V gene: TRBV10-2; clone size: NA; J gene: TRBJ2-1; D gene: TRBD2; CDR3 DNA: TGCGCCAGCAGACTAGCGGGGACCAATGAGCAGTTCTTC; CDR3 protein: CASRLAGTNEQFF
V gene: TRBV18; clone size: NA; J gene: TRBJ1-4; D gene: NA; CDR3 DNA: TGTGCCAGCTCACGTGCACAGATAAACGAAAAACTGTTTTTT; CDR3 protein: CASSRAQINEKLFF
V gene: TRBV24-1; clone size: NA; J gene: TRBJ2-3; D gene: NA; CDR3 DNA: TGTGCCACCAGTGATGCACAGATCTACACAGATACGCAGTATTTT; CDR3 protein: CATSDAQIYTDTQYF
V gene: TRBV3-1/TRBV3-2; clone size: NA; J gene: TRBJ1-5; D gene: NA; CDR3 DNA: TGTGCCAGCAGCCAAGACCCCTATCGGCCCCAGCATTTT; CDR3 protein: CASSQDPYRPQHF
V gene: TRBV18; clone size: NA; J gene: TRBJ1-5; D gene: TRBD1; CDR3 DNA: TGTGCCAGCTCACCGGGTGGGACAGGGGATCAGCCCCAGCATTTT; CDR3 protein: CASSPGGTGDQPQHF
V gene: TRBV10-3; clone size: NA; J gene: TRBJ1-2; D gene: TRBD1; CDR3 DNA: TGTGCCGCCAAGTTCGACAGGGAGCCAGGCTATGGCTACACCTTC; CDR3 protein: CAAKFDREPGYGYTF
V gene: TRBV19; clone size: NA; J gene: TRBJ2-1; D gene: TRBD2; CDR3 DNA: TGTGCCAGTAGGACTAGCGGGGGGGATGAGCAGTTCTTC; CDR3 protein: CASRTSGGDEQFF
V gene: TRBV10-2; clone size: NA; J gene: TRBJ1-3; D gene: NA; CDR3 DNA: TGCGCCAGCAGCCCAGCGGGTGGAAACACCATATATTTT; CDR3 protein: CASSPAGGNTIYF
V gene: TRBV11-2; clone size: NA; J gene: TRBJ1-2; D gene: TRBD1; CDR3 DNA: TGTGCCAGCAGCTTGACAGGGGTGGACTATGGCTACACCTTC; CDR3 protein: CASSLTGVDYGYTF
V gene: TRBV7-3; clone size: NA; J gene: TRBJ1-6; D gene: NA; CDR3 DNA: TGTGCCAGCGGGTTGGGCCTGAATAATTCACCCCTCCACTTT; CDR3 protein: CASGLGLNNSPLHF
V gene: TRBV19; clone size: once; J gene: TRBJ2-1; D gene: TRBD2; CDR3 DNA: TGTGCCAGTAGTAAGGGGACTAGCGGGAGTATAGGCGAGCAGTTCTTC; CDR3 protein: CASSKGTSGSIGEQFF
V gene: TRBV18; clone size: NA; J gene: TRBJ2-3; D gene: TRBD1; CDR3 DNA: TGTGCCAGCTCACGAGAAGGGACAGTCGGAGATACGCAGTATTTT; CDR3 protein: CASSREGTVGDTQYF
V gene: TRBV10-1; clone size: NA; J gene: TRBJ2-3; D gene: TRBD2; CDR3 DNA: TGTGCCAGCAGTGGGTCCCAGGCTAGCGGGAGTACAGATACGCAGTATTTT; CDR3 protein: CASSGSQASGSTDTQYF
V gene: TRBV19; clone size: NA; J gene: TRBJ1-2; D gene: NA; CDR3 DNA: TGTGCCAGTAGTTCGACAGGAACATACACCTTC; CDR3 protein: CASSSTGTYTF
V gene: TRBV7-3; clone size: few; J gene: TRBJ2-2; D gene: NA; CDR3 DNA: TGTGCCAGCAGCTTTACCGGGGGCACCGGGGAGCTGTTTTTT; CDR3 protein: CASSFTGGTGELFF
V gene: TRBV7-2; clone size: once; J gene: TRBJ2-5; D gene: NA; CDR3 DNA: TGTGCCAGCAGCTCCGGAGCGTGGGAGACCCAGTACTTC; CDR3 protein: CASSSGAWETQYF
V gene: TRBV11-2; clone size: NA; J gene: TRBJ1-1; D gene: NA; CDR3 DNA: TGTGCCAGCAGCTTAGATCAGGCAGGGAATCGTCTAGGAACCCAAGCTTTCTTT; CDR3 protein: CASSLDQAGNRLGTQAFF
V gene: TRBV7-2; clone size: NA; J gene: TRBJ2-1; D gene: TRBD2; CDR3 DNA: TGTGCCAGCACTATAAAGGGGATACTAGCGGGAGACTCCTACAATGAGCAGTTCTTC; CDR3 protein: CASTIKGILAGDSYNEQFF
V gene: TRBV7-2; clone size: NA; J gene: TRBJ2-7; D gene: NA; CDR3 DNA: TGTGCCAGCAGCTTAGACCAGGGCCTTATCTCCTACGAGCAGTACTTC; CDR3 protein: CASSLDQGLISYEQYF
V gene: TRBV7-8; clone size: NA; J gene: TRBJ1-1; D gene: NA; CDR3 DNA: TGTGCCAGCAGCCCCAGTCGGAGGCCGAACACTGAAGCTTTCTTT; CDR3 protein: CASSPSRRPNTEAFF
V gene: TRBV2; clone size: NA; J gene: TRBJ2-1; D gene: NA; CDR3 DNA: TGTGCCAGCCCGTCTATGCGGGTGTCCTACAATGAGCAGTTCTTC; CDR3 protein: CASPSMRVSYNEQFF
V gene: TRBV29-1; clone size: NA; J gene: TRBJ2-4; D gene: NA; CDR3 DNA: TGCAGCGTTGGGGGAAGCGGGAACATTCAGTACTTC; CDR3 protein: CSVGGSGNIQYF
V gene: TRBV7-3; clone size: NA; J gene: TRBJ1-6; D gene: TRBD1; CDR3 DNA: TGTGCCAGCAGCTTAATTGGGACAGGGGGTTCACCCCTCCACTTT; CDR3 protein: CASSLIGTGGSPLHF
V gene: TRBV11-2; clone size: NA; J gene: TRBJ2-1; D gene: NA; CDR3 DNA: TGTGCCAGCAGCTTGGGGAGTGGCGCCAGCTCCTACAATGAGCAGTTCTTC; CDR3 protein: CASSLGSGASSYNEQFF
V gene: TRBV30; clone size: NA; J gene: TRBJ2-5; D gene: TRBD1; CDR3 DNA: TGTGCCTGGAGTGTGGGGGACAGTCGCGTGCAGACCCAGTACTTC; CDR3 protein: CAWSVGDSRVQTQYF
V gene: TRBV3-1/TRBV3-2; clone size: NA; J gene: TRBJ2-5; D gene: NA; CDR3 DNA: TGTGCCAGCAGCCAAGATGGGCAGGGGCAAGAGACCCAGTACTTC; CDR3 protein: CASSQDGQGQETQYF
V gene: TRBV29-1; clone size: once; J gene: TRBJ2-3; D gene: TRBD2; CDR3 DNA: TGCAGCGTTAATAGCGGGAGTTCAGATACGCAGTATTTT; CDR3 protein: CSVNSGSSDTQYF
V gene: TRBV19; clone size: NA; J gene: TRBJ1-5; D gene: TRBD1; CDR3 DNA: TGTGCCAGTCGAAACAGGGGTAGTGGCAATCAGCCCCAGCATTTT; CDR3 protein: CASRNRGSGNQPQHF
V gene: TRBV10-3; clone size: few; J gene: TRBJ1-5; D gene: NA; CDR3 DNA: TGTGCCATCAGTGACGCGGCGGATCAGCCCCAGCATTTT; CDR3 protein: CAISDAADQPQHF
V gene: TRBV19; clone size: NA; J gene: TRBJ1-5; D gene: NA; CDR3 DNA: TGTGCCAGTAGTAACCCAAGGGGTTGGAATAGCAATCAGCCCCAGCATTTT; CDR3 protein: CASSNPRGWNSNQPQHF
V gene: TRBV20-1; clone size: NA; J gene: TRBJ2-5; D gene: NA; CDR3 DNA: TGCAGTGCTAGTACCCCGGGACAAGGGTCTTGGCCCCAGTACTTC; CDR3 protein: CSASTPGQGSWPQYF
V gene: TRBV4-1; clone size: NA; J gene: TRBJ2-7; D gene: TRBD2; CDR3 DNA: TGCGCCAGCAGCCAAACTAGCGGGACGAGCTCCTACGAGCAGTACTTC; CDR3 protein: CASSQTSGTSSYEQYF
V gene: TRBV18; clone size: NA; J gene: TRBJ1-2; D gene: NA; CDR3 DNA: TGTGCCAGCTCACCGAGCGTCGGGACTGATGGCTACACCTTC; CDR3 protein: CASSPSVGTDGYTF
V gene: TRBV6-1; clone size: NA; J gene: TRBJ1-5; D gene: NA; CDR3 DNA: TGTGCCAGCAGTGAACACAGGGTAGGGCAGCCCCAGCATTTT; CDR3 protein: CASSEHRVGQPQHF
V gene: TRBV28; clone size: NA; J gene: TRBJ1-1; D gene: NA; CDR3 DNA: TGTGCCAGCAGTCCCCAGGGCATGAACACTGAAGCTTTCTTT; CDR3 protein: CASSPQGMNTEAFF
V gene: TRBV3-1/TRBV3-2; clone size: once; J gene: TRBJ2-5; D gene: NA; CDR3 DNA: TGTGCCAGCAGCCAAGGGTGGCGAGGAAGCGAGACCCAGTACTTC; CDR3 protein: CASSQGWRGSETQYF
V gene: TRBV20-1; clone size: NA; J gene: TRBJ1-1; D gene: NA; CDR3 DNA: TGCAGTGCTAGTTTAGGGGCGAGGAAGAACACTGAAGCTTTCTTT; CDR3 protein: CSASLGARKNTEAFF
V gene: TRBV28; clone size: NA; J gene: TRBJ1-5; D gene: NA; CDR3 DNA: TGTGCCAGCAGTTTATTACTTAGCAATCAGCCCCAGCATTTT; CDR3 protein: CASSLLLSNQPQHF
V gene: TRBV5-6; clone size: NA; J gene: TRBJ1-5; D gene: TRBD1; CDR3 DNA: TGTGCCAGCAGCTCCGGACAGGGATGGAATCAGCCCCAGCATTTT; CDR3 protein: CASSSGQGWNQPQHF
V gene: TRBV7-2; clone size: NA; J gene: TRBJ1-4; D gene: NA; CDR3 DNA: TGTGCCAGCAGCTCATACGGAGAGTCTAATGAAAAACTGTTTTTT; CDR3 protein: CASSSYGESNEKLFF
V gene: TRBV30; clone size: NA; J gene: TRBJ2-1; D gene: NA; CDR3 DNA: TGTGCCTGGGGTTACAGACGGAGGAGCTCCTACAATGAGCAGTTCTTC; CDR3 protein: CAWGYRRRSSYNEQFF
V gene: TRBV19; clone size: NA; J gene: TRBJ2-7; D gene: TRBD2; CDR3 DNA: TGTGCCAGTAGTCCCCGTTCTAGCGGGAGGATCTACGAGCAGTACTTC; CDR3 protein: CASSPRSSGRIYEQYF
V gene: TRBV12-3/TRBV12-4; clone size: NA; J gene: TRBJ1-4; D gene: NA; CDR3 DNA: TGTGCCAGCAGTCAACCCAGGGAAAAACTGTTTTTT; CDR3 protein: CASSQPREKLFF
V gene: TRBV19; clone size: NA; J gene: TRBJ1-5; D gene: TRBD1; CDR3 DNA: TGTGCCAGTACCAATTACAGGGGGCGGGATCAGCCCCAGCATTTT; CDR3 protein: CASTNYRGRDQPQHF